This T cell receptor beta chain comes out of a study of patients and donors after allogeneic stem cell transplantation. Each CDR3 protein gets one entry after TCRdb re-called the RT-PCR reads with MiXCR. The sample includes approximately 250,000 distinct CDR3 sequences, 13% to 15% of them seen just once. CDR1 and CDR2 (germline): MNHNS, SASEGT. The CDR3 contains 15 residues. Trimming took off 6 bases at V and 3 bases at J, with 15 bases between the two ends. V and J are TRBV6-1 and TRBJ2-1, with TRBD2 as a possible D gene (5 bases). The sequence came from a human donor who was either an allogeneic HSCT recipient or a stem cell or donor lymphocyte infusion donor (not recorded which). It is not recorded whose cells these are; they may come from a transplant donor. The material sequenced was blood, either unsorted or a sorted T cell fraction (not recorded which). CDR3 nucleotides: TGTGCCAGCAGGTATCGAACCGGGGACTACAATGAGCAGTTCTTC. It specifies CASRYRTGDYNEQFF.